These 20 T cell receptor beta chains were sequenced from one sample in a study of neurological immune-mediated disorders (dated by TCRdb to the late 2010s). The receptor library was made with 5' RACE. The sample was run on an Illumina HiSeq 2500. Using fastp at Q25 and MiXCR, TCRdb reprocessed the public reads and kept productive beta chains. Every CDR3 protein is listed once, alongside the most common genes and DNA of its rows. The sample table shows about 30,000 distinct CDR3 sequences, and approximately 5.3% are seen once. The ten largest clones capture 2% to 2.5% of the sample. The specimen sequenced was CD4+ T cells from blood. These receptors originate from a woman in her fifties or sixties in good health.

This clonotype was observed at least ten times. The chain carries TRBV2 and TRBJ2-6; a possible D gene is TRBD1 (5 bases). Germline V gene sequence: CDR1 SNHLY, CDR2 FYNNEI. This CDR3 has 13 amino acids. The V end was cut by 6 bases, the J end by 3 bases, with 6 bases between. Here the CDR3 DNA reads TGTGCCAGCAGACAGGATGGGGCCAACGTCCTGACTTTC. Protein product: CASRQDGANVLTF.

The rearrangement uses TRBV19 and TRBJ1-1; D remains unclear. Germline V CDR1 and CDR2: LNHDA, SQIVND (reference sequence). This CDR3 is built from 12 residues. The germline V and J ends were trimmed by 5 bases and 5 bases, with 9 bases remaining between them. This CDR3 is CASSPGWTEAFF. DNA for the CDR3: TGTGCCAGTAGTCCGGGGTGGACTGAAGCTTTCTTT.

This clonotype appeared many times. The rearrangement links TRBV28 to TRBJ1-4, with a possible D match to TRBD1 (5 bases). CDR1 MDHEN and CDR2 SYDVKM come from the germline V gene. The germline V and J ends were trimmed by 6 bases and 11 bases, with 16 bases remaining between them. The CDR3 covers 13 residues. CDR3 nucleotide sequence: TGTGCCAGCAGCGTGATACAGGCGCGGAAACTGTTTTTT. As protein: CASSVIQARKLFF.

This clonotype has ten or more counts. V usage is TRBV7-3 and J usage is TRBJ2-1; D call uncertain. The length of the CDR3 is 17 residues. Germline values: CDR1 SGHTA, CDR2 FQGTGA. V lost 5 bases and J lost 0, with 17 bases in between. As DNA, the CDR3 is TGTGCCAGCAGCCCACAGACTCTCTCAAGCTCCTACAATGAGCAGTTCTTC. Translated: CASSPQTLSSSYNEQFF.

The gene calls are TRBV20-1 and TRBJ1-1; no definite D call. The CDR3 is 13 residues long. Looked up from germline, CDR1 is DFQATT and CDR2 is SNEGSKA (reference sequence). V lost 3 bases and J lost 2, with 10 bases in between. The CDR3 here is CSASPTLNTEAFF. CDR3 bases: TGCAGTGCTAGTCCGACACTTAACACTGAAGCTTTCTTT.

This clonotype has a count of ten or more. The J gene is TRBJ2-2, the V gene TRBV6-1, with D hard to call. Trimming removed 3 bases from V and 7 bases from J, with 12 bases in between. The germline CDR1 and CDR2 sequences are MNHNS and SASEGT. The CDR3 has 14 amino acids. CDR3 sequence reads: CASSEGATRGELFF. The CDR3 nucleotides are TGTGCCAGCAGTGAGGGCGCCACCCGCGGGGAGCTGTTTTTT.

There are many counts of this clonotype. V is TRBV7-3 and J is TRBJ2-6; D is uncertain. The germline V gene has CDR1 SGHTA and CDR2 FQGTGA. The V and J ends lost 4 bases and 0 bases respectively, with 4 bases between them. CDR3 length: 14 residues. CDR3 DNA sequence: TGTGCCAGCAGCTCAACCTCTGGGGCCAACGTCCTGACTTTC. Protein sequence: CASSSTSGANVLTF. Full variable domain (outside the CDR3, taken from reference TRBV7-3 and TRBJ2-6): GAGVSQTPSNKVTEKGKYVELRCDPISGHTALYWYRQSLGQGPEFLIYFQGTGAADDSGLPNDRFFAVRPEGSVSTLKIQRTERGDSAVYLCASSSTSGANVLTFGAGSRLTVL.

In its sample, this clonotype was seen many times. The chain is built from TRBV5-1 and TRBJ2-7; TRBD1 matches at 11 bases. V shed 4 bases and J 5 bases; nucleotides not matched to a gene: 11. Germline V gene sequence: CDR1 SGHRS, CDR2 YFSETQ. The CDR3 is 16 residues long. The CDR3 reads CASSRRDRGSRHEQYF. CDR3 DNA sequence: TGCGCCAGCAGCCGTCGGGACAGGGGGAGCAGGCACGAGCAGTACTTC.

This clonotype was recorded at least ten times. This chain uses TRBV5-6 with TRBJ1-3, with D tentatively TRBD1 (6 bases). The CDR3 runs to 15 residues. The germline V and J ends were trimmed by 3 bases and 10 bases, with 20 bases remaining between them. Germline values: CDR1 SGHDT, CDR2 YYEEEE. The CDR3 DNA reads TGTGCCAGCAGCTCGGGGGGCGATGGACGGAAAACCATATATTTT. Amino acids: CASSSGGDGRKTIYF.

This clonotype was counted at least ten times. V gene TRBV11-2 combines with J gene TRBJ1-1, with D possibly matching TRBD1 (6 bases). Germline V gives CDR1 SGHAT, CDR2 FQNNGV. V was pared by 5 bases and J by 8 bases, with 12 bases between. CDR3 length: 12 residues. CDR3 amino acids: CASSPAGVEAFF. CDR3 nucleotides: TGTGCCAGCAGCCCGGCAGGGGTGGAAGCTTTCTTT.

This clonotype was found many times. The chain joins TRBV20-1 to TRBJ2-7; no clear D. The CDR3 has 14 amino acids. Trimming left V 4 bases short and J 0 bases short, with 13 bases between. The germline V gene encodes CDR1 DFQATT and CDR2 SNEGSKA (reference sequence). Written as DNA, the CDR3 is TGCAGTGCTAAAAGAAAATTGAGCTCCTACGAGCAGTACTTC. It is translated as CSAKRKLSSYEQYF.

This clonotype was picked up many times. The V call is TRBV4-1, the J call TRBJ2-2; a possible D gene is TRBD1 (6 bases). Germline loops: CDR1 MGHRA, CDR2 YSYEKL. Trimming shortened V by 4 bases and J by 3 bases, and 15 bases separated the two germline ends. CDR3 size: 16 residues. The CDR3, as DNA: TGCGCCAGCAGCCCGAGGGAGCAGGGGTACACCGGGGAGCTGTTTTTT. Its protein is CASSPREQGYTGELFF.

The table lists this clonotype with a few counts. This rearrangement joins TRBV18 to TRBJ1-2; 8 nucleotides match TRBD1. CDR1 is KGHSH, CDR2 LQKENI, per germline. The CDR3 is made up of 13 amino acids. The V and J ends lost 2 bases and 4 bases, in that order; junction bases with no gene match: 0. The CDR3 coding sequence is TGTGCCAGCTCACCAGGGACAGGCTATGGCTACACCTTC. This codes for CASSPGTGYGYTF.

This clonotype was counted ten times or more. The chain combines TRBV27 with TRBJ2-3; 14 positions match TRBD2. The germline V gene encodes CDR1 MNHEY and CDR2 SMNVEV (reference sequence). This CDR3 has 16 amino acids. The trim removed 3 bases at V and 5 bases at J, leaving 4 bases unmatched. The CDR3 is CASSLSTSGGVDTQYF. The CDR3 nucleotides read TGTGCCAGCAGTTTGTCGACTAGCGGGGGGGTAGATACGCAGTATTTT.

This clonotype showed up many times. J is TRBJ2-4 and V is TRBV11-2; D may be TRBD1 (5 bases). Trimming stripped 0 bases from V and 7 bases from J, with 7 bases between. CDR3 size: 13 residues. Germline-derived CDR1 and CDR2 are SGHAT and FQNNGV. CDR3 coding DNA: TGTGCCAGCAGCTTAGAACCAGGGAACATTCAGTACTTC. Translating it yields CASSLEPGNIQYF.

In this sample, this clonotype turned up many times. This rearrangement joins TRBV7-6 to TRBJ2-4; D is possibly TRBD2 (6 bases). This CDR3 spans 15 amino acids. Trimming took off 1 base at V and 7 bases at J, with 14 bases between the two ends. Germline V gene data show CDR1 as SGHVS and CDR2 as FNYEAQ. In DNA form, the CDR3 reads TGTGCCAGCAGCTTAGATCCAACTCGGGGGAACATTCAGTACTTC. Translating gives CASSLDPTRGNIQYF.

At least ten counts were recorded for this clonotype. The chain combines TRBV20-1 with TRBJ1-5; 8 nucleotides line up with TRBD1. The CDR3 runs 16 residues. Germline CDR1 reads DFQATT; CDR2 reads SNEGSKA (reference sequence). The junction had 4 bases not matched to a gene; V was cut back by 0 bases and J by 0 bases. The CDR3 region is CSARDGTGGSNQPQHF. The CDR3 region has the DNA TGCAGTGCTAGAGATGGCACAGGGGGTAGCAATCAGCCCCAGCATTTT.

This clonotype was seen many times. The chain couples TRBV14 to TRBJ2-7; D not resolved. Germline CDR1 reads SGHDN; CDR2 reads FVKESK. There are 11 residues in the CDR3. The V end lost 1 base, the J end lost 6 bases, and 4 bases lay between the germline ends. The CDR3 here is CASSQGGEQYF. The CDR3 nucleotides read TGTGCCAGCAGCCAAGGTGGCGAGCAGTACTTC.

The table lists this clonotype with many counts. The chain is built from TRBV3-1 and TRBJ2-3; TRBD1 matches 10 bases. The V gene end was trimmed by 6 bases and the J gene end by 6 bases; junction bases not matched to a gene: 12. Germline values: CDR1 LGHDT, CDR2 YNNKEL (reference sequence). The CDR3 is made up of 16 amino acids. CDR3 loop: CASSRRDRGRGDTQYF. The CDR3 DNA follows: TGTGCCAGCAGTCGTAGAGACAGGGGGCGTGGGGATACGCAGTATTTT.

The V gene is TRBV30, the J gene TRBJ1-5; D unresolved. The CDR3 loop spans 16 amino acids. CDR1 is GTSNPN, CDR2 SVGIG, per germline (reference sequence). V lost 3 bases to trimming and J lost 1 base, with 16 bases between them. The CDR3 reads CAWSAETWRSNQPQHF. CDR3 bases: TGTGCCTGGAGCGCTGAGACGTGGAGAAGCAATCAGCCCCAGCATTTT.